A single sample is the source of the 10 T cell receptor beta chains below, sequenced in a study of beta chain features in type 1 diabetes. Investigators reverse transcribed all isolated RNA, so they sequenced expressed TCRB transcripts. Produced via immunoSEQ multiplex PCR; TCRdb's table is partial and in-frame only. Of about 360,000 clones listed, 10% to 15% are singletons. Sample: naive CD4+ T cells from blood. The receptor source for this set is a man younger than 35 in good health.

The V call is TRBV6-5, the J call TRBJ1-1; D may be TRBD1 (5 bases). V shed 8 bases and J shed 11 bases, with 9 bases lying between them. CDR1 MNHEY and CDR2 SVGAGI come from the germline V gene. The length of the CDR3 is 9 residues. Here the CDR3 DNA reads TGTGCCAGCGGCCGGGGGGCTTTCTTT. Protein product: CASGRGAFF.

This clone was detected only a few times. The DNA for the CDR3 is TGTGCCAGCAGGAGGACAGAAGAGACCCAGTACTTC. Translation gives CASRRTEETQYF. J is TRBJ2-5 and V is TRBV28, with D possibly matching TRBD1 (6 bases). The V end lost 6 bases, the J end lost 3 bases, and 8 bases lay between the germline ends. CDR3 length: 12 amino acids. Per the germline V gene, CDR1 is MDHEN and CDR2 is SYDVKM.

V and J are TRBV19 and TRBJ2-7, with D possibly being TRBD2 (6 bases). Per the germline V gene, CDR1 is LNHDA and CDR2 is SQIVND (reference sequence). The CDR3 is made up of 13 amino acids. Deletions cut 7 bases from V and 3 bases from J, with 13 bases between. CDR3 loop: CASTPAGLYEQYF. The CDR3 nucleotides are TGTGCCAGTACCCCGGCGGGACTCTACGAGCAGTACTTC.

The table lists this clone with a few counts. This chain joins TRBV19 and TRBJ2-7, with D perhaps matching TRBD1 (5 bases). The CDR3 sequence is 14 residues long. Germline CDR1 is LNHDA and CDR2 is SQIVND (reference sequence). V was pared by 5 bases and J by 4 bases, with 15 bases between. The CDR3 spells CASSSLDRTYEQYF. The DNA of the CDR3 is TGTGCCAGTAGTTCCCTCGACAGAACTTACGAGCAGTACTTC.

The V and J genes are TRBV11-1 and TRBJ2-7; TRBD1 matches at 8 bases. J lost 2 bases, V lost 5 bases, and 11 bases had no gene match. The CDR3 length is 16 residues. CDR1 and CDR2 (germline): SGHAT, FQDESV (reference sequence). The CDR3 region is CASSRSQDRVAYEQYF. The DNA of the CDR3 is TGTGCCAGCAGCCGTTCCCAGGACAGGGTGGCCTACGAGCAGTACTTC.

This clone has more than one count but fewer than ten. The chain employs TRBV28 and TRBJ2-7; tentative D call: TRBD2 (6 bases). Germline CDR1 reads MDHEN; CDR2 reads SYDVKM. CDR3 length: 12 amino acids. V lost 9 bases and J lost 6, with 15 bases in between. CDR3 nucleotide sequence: TGTGCCAGTTCAGGATTGGGGGGCGAGCAGTACTTC. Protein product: CASSGLGGEQYF.

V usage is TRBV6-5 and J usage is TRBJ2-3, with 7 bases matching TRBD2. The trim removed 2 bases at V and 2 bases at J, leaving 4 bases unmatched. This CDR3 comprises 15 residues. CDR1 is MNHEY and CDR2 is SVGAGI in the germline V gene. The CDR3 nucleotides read TGTGCCAGCAGTTACAAGCGGGGCCACACAGATACGCAGTATTTT. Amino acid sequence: CASSYKRGHTDTQYF.

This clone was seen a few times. The CDR3 loop reads CASSPSSGSSSYEQYF. DNA for the CDR3: TGTGCCAGCAGCCCAAGTAGCGGGTCCTCCTCCTACGAGCAGTACTTC. J is TRBJ2-7 and V is TRBV7-2, with TRBD2 matching over 7 bases. The germline gives CDR1 SGHTA, CDR2 FQGNSA. J lost 0 bases, V lost 5 bases, and 10 bases had no gene match. This CDR3 spans 16 amino acids.

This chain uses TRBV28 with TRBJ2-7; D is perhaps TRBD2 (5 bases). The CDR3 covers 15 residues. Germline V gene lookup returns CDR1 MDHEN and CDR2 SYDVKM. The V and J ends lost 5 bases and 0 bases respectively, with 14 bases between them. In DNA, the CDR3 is TGTGCCAGCAGTCCCTTTCCGGGATCCTCCTACGAGCAGTACTTC. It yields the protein CASSPFPGSSYEQYF.

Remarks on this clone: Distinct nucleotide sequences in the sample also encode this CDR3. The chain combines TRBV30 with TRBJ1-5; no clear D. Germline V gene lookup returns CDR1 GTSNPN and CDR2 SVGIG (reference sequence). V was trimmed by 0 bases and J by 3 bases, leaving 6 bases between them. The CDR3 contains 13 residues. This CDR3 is CAWSVSNNQPQHF. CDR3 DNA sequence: TGTGCCTGGAGTGTCTCTAACAATCAGCCCCAGCATTTT.